This is a list of T cell receptor beta chains from one sample in a study of spatial heterogeneity in lung cancer. TCRdb redid the calling of the 5' RACE reads with MiXCR, one entry per CDR3 protein. The sample contains about 86,000 distinct CDR3 sequences, over 9.5% of which appear only once. The sequences come from PBMCs, collected at surgery. Receptors were obtained from a male donor with early-stage non-small cell lung cancer. CDR3s include the opening cysteine and the closing phenylalanine or tryptophan. A D gene is named only where the DNA matches it firmly. Part of the rows lack a size; the others show once, few, many or a class for expanded clones.

D: TRBD2
size: .
V: TRBV19
J: TRBJ2-1
DNA: TGTGCCAGTAGTATAACCGGGGGGGAGTTTTACAATGAGCAGTTCTTC
CDR3: CASSITGGEFYNEQFF

D: .
size: few
V: TRBV14
J: TRBJ2-5
DNA: TGTGCCAGCAGCCAACCGGGACGCGCGAATCAAGAGACCCAGTACTTC
CDR3: CASSQPGRANQETQYF

D: .
size: few
V: TRBV9
J: TRBJ2-7
DNA: TGTGCCAGCAGCCCCCAGGAGCGGGCGGCCTACGAGCAGTACTTC
CDR3: CASSPQERAAYEQYF

D: TRBD1
size: many
V: TRBV3-1
J: TRBJ1-2
DNA: TGTGCCAGCAGCCAAGATACGAGACAGGGGAGCTATGGCTACACCTTC
CDR3: CASSQDTRQGSYGYTF

D: TRBD1
size: .
V: TRBV5-1
J: TRBJ1-3
DNA: TGCGCCAGCAGCCGTAGTACAGGGGAAACGGCTGGAAACACCATATATTTT
CDR3: CASSRSTGETAGNTIYF

D: .
size: many
V: TRBV20-1
J: TRBJ2-5
DNA: TGCAGTGCTAGACTACCGCTAGCGGAGACCCAGTACTTC
CDR3: CSARLPLAETQYF

D: .
size: few
V: TRBV7-9
J: TRBJ2-1
DNA: TGTGCCAGCAGTCCGCCAGGCGACGAGCAGTTCTTC
CDR3: CASSPPGDEQFF

D: .
size: .
V: TRBV6-5
J: TRBJ2-2
DNA: TGTGCCAGCAGTTACGACTACCGACAGCTAAACACCGGGGAGCTGTTTTTT
CDR3: CASSYDYRQLNTGELFF

D: .
size: many
V: TRBV5-4
J: TRBJ1-1
DNA: TGTGCCAGCAGCTTGGAGTATTACACTGAAGCTTTCTTT
CDR3: CASSLEYYTEAFF

D: TRBD1
size: few
V: TRBV30
J: TRBJ2-7
DNA: TGTGCCTGGAGTGGACGGGATAAAGGGACAGTCTACGAGCAGTACTTC
CDR3: CAWSGRDKGTVYEQYF

D: TRBD2
size: few
V: TRBV7-9
J: TRBJ2-1
DNA: TGTGCCAGCAGCTCCTTAGCGGGTCGGAACAATGAGCAGTTCTTC
CDR3: CASSSLAGRNNEQFF

D: .
size: few
V: TRBV7-9
J: TRBJ1-2
DNA: TGTGCCAGCAGCTCTCCTGCTCTTGACAACTATGGCTACACCTTC
CDR3: CASSSPALDNYGYTF

D: TRBD1
size: .
V: TRBV7-9
J: TRBJ2-7
DNA: TGTGCCAGCAGCTTAAGTCAGGGGGTGCAGTACTTC
CDR3: CASSLSQGVQYF

D: .
size: .
V: TRBV7-3
J: TRBJ2-1
DNA: TGTGCCAGCAGCTTAACACGTTGGAATGAGCAGTTCTTC
CDR3: CASSLTRWNEQFF

D: .
size: many
V: TRBV29-1
J: TRBJ2-3
DNA: TGCAGCGTTACACGACAGGGCACAGATACGCAGTATTTT
CDR3: CSVTRQGTDTQYF

D: .
size: few
V: TRBV7-9
J: TRBJ2-7
DNA: TGTGCCAGCAGCCCCGGGCCGGACCTCTCCGAGCAGTACTTC
CDR3: CASSPGPDLSEQYF

D: .
size: many
V: TRBV20-1
J: TRBJ2-7
DNA: TGCAGTGCTAGCCTCGGTAGCGTTCGGCCTATTTACGAGCAGTACTTC
CDR3: CSASLGSVRPIYEQYF

D: .
size: .
V: TRBV5-1
J: TRBJ2-1
DNA: TGCGCCAGCAGCTTGGGCGTTCTAGCCGGAGCCTACAATGAGCAGTTCTTC
CDR3: CASSLGVLAGAYNEQFF

D: .
size: many
V: TRBV29-1
J: TRBJ1-2
DNA: TGCAGCGTTGAAGATCAAAGGGGGAGGGAGTATTCCTATGGCTACACCTTC
CDR3: CSVEDQRGREYSYGYTF

D: .
size: few
V: TRBV9
J: TRBJ2-2
DNA: TGTGCCAGCAGCGTAGGACAAACAAACACCGGGGAGCTGTTTTTT
CDR3: CASSVGQTNTGELFF

D: TRBD1
size: many
V: TRBV20-1
J: TRBJ2-7
DNA: TGCAGTGCTCCCGGGACAGGGGGCGACGAGCAGTACTTC
CDR3: CSAPGTGGDEQYF

D: TRBD1
size: .
V: TRBV18
J: TRBJ2-5
DNA: TGTGCCAGCTCACCAAGGGACAGGGTACAAGAGACCCAGTACTTC
CDR3: CASSPRDRVQETQYF

D: TRBD1
size: .
V: TRBV6-2/TRBV6-3
J: TRBJ2-7
DNA: TGTGCCAGCAGCCCCTGGGACAGGGACTACGAGCAGTACTTC
CDR3: CASSPWDRDYEQYF

D: .
size: .
V: TRBV10-3
J: TRBJ2-2
DNA: TGTGCCATCGGGGGAAGCCTCCCGAACACCGGGGAGCTGTTTTTT
CDR3: CAIGGSLPNTGELFF

D: .
size: few
V: TRBV5-1
J: TRBJ1-5
DNA: TGCGCCAGCAGCTTCGGGGGAAAGGATCAGCCCCAGCATTTT
CDR3: CASSFGGKDQPQHF

D: TRBD1
size: few
V: TRBV12-3/TRBV12-4
J: TRBJ2-7
DNA: TGTGCCAGCAGAGTGGACAGGGGCTACGAGCAGTACTTC
CDR3: CASRVDRGYEQYF

D: .
size: many
V: TRBV20-1
J: TRBJ2-5
DNA: TGCAGTGCTAGAGAGGGCAGGGTTGAGACCCAGTACTTC
CDR3: CSAREGRVETQYF

D: TRBD2
size: few
V: TRBV29-1
J: TRBJ2-3
DNA: TGCAGCGTTGTCGGACTAGCGTTTTCCACAGATACGCAGTATTTT
CDR3: CSVVGLAFSTDTQYF

D: .
size: few
V: TRBV19
J: TRBJ1-3
DNA: TGTGCCAGTAGTATGAGCACAATCTCTGGAAACACCATATATTTT
CDR3: CASSMSTISGNTIYF

D: .
size: few
V: TRBV20-1
J: TRBJ1-1
DNA: TGCAGTGCTAGAGGAGGGGGATGGAACACTGAAGCTTTCTTT
CDR3: CSARGGGWNTEAFF

D: .
size: many
V: TRBV6-6
J: TRBJ1-1
DNA: TGTGCCAGCAGTTACCCCGGGGGGGAAGGAGCTGAAGCTTTCTTT
CDR3: CASSYPGGEGAEAFF

D: .
size: .
V: TRBV11-2
J: TRBJ2-6
DNA: TGTGCCAGCAGCCCCTTCGGGGACCCCTTCGGTGGGGCCAACGTCCTGACTTTC
CDR3: CASSPFGDPFGGANVLTF

D: TRBD2
size: few
V: TRBV20-1
J: TRBJ2-1
DNA: TGCAGTGGGCAAGCGGGGGGTCGATCTAGCTCCTACAATGAGCAGTTCTTC
CDR3: CSGQAGGRSSSYNEQFF

D: .
size: few
V: TRBV18
J: TRBJ2-3
DNA: TGTGCCAGCTCACCACCTAGCACAGATACGCAGTATTTT
CDR3: CASSPPSTDTQYF

D: TRBD2
size: few
V: TRBV29-1
J: TRBJ2-1
DNA: TGCAGCGTGTCGACTAGCGGGAGTCCGGGTGAGCAGTTCTTC
CDR3: CSVSTSGSPGEQFF

D: .
size: few
V: TRBV29-1
J: TRBJ2-1
DNA: TGCAGCGTTGGGAGTCAGGGGCCATACAATGAGCAGTTCTTC
CDR3: CSVGSQGPYNEQFF

D: TRBD2
size: .
V: TRBV20-1
J: TRBJ2-5
DNA: TGCAGTGCTGAGACTAGCGAGGTATCGGTAGAGACCCAGTACTTC
CDR3: CSAETSEVSVETQYF

D: TRBD2
size: .
V: TRBV5-6
J: TRBJ2-7
DNA: TGTGCCAGCAGCCCCGAAGGGAGGGTCTCCTACGAGCAGTACTTC
CDR3: CASSPEGRVSYEQYF

D: TRBD1
size: many
V: TRBV7-6
J: TRBJ1-2
DNA: TGTGCCAGCAGCTTAGCGCTTAGGGGGCCGCTCTATGGCTACACCTTC
CDR3: CASSLALRGPLYGYTF

D: .
size: .
V: TRBV12-3/TRBV12-4
J: TRBJ1-2
DNA: TGTGCCAGCAGTTTGGCAGGGATAGAATATGGCTACACCTTC
CDR3: CASSLAGIEYGYTF

D: TRBD1
size: many
V: TRBV19
J: TRBJ1-2
DNA: TGTGCCAGTAGTTTCGGGACAGGGGATGGCTACACCTTC
CDR3: CASSFGTGDGYTF

D: TRBD1
size: .
V: TRBV20-1
J: TRBJ2-1
DNA: TGCAGTGCTAGAGATGGGACAGGGGCTAACAATGAGCAGTTCTTC
CDR3: CSARDGTGANNEQFF

D: TRBD2
size: .
V: TRBV6-1
J: TRBJ2-2
DNA: TGTGCCAGCTGGCATGGGGGAGGGGTCACCGGGGAGCTGTTTTTT
CDR3: CASWHGGGVTGELFF

D: TRBD2
size: many
V: TRBV20-1
J: TRBJ2-4
DNA: TGCAGTGCCCTGACTAGCGGTCCTTCAATCATTCAGTACTTC
CDR3: CSALTSGPSIIQYF

D: TRBD1
size: .
V: TRBV19
J: TRBJ1-4
DNA: TGTGCCAGCGACTACGGACAGGGGGCCGGTGAAAAACTGTTTTTT
CDR3: CASDYGQGAGEKLFF

D: .
size: many
V: TRBV2
J: TRBJ1-5
DNA: TGTGCCAGCAGTGCAGTTGAAGGGCCCCAGCATTTT
CDR3: CASSAVEGPQHF

D: .
size: .
V: TRBV10-3
J: TRBJ1-1
DNA: TGTGCCATCAGTGACAGGGAGGGTACCACTGAAGCTTTCTTT
CDR3: CAISDREGTTEAFF

D: .
size: few
V: TRBV11-2
J: TRBJ2-1
DNA: TGTGCCAGCACCTCCCCCTACAATGAGCAGTTCTTC
CDR3: CASTSPYNEQFF

D: TRBD2
size: .
V: TRBV9
J: TRBJ2-1
DNA: TGTGCCAGCAGCGCCTCTTACGGGGGGAGGACCCAGTTCTTC
CDR3: CASSASYGGRTQFF

D: .
size: .
V: TRBV30
J: TRBJ1-6
DNA: TGTGCCTGGACCTCGACCCCTAATTCACCCCTCCACTTT
CDR3: CAWTSTPNSPLHF

D: .
size: .
V: TRBV29-1
J: TRBJ2-7
DNA: TGCAGCGTTGCGCTTGGCAACGAGCAGTACTTC
CDR3: CSVALGNEQYF

D: TRBD1
size: .
V: TRBV19
J: TRBJ1-5
DNA: TGTGCCAGTATGGGGACAGGTGGCAATCAGCCCCAGCATTTT
CDR3: CASMGTGGNQPQHF

D: .
size: medium-sized
V: TRBV6-1
J: TRBJ1-5
DNA: TGTGCCAGCCGGGGGGGGCAAGCTCAGCCCCAGCATTTT
CDR3: CASRGGQAQPQHF

D: .
size: .
V: TRBV7-2
J: TRBJ2-1
DNA: TGTGCCAGCAGCCTACGATTACGGACCCGGGGGAATGAGCAGTTCTTC
CDR3: CASSLRLRTRGNEQFF

D: .
size: many
V: TRBV29-1
J: TRBJ1-1
DNA: TGCAGCGTTGCATTATACGGGCCACCAGGGAACACTGAAGCTTTCTTT
CDR3: CSVALYGPPGNTEAFF